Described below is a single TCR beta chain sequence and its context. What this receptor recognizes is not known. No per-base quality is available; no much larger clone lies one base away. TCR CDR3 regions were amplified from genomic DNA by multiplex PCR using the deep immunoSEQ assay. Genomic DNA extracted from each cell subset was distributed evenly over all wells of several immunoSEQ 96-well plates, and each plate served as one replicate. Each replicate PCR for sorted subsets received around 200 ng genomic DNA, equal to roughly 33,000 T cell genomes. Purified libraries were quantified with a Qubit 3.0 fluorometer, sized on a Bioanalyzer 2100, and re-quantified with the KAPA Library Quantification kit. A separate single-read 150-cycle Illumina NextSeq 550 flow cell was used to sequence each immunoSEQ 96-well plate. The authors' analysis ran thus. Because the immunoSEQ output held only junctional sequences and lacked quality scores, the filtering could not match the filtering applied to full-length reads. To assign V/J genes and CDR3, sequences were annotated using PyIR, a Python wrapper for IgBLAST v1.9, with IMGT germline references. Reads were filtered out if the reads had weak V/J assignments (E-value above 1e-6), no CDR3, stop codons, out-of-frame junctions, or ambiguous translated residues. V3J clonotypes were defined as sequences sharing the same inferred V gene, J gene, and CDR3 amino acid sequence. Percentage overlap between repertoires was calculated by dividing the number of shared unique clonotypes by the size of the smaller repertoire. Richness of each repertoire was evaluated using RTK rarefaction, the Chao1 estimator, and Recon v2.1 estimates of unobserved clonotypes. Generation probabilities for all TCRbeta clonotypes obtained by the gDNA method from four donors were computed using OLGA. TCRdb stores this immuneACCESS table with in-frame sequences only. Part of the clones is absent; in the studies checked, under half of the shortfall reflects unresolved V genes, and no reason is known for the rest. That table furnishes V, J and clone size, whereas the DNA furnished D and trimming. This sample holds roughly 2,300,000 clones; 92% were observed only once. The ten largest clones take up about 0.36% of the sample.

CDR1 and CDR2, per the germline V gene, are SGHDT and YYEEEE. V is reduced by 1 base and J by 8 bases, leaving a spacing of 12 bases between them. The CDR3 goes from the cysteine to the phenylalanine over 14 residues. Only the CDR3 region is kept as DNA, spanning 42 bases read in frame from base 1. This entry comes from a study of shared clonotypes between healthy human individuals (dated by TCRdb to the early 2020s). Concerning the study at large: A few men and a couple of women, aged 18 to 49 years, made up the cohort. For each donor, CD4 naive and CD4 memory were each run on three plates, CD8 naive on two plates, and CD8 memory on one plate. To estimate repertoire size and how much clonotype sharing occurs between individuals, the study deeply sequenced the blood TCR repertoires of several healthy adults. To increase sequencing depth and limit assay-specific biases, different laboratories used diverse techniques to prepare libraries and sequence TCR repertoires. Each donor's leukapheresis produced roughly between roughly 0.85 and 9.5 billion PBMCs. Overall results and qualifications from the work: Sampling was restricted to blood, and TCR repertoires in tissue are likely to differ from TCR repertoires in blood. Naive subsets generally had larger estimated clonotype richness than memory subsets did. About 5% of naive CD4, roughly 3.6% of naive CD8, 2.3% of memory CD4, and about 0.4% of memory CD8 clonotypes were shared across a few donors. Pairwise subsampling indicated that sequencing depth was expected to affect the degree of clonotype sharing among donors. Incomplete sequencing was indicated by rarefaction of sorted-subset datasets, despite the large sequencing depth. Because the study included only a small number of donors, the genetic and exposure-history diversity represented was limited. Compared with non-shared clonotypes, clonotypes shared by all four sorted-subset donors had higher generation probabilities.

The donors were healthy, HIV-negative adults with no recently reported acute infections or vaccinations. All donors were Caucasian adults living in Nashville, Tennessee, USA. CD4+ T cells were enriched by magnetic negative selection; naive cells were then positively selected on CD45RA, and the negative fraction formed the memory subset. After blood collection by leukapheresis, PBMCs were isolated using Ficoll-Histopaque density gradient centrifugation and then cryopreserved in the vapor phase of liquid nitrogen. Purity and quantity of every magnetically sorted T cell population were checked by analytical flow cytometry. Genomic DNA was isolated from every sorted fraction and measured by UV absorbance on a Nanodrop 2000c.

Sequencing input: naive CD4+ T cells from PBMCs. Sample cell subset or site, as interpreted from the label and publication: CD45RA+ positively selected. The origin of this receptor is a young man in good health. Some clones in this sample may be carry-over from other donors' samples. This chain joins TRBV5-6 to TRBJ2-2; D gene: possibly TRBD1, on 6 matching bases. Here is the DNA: TGTGCCAGCAGCTTGCCTGGGGGCGAGGGGGAGCTGTTTTTT. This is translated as CASSLPGGEGELFF. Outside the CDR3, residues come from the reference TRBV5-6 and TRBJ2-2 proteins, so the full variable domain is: DAGVTQSPTHLIKTRGQQVTLRCSPKSGHDTVSWYQQALGQGPQFIFQYYEEEERQRGNFPDRFSGHQFPNYSSELNVNALLLGDSALYLCASSLPGGEGELFFGEGSRLTVL.